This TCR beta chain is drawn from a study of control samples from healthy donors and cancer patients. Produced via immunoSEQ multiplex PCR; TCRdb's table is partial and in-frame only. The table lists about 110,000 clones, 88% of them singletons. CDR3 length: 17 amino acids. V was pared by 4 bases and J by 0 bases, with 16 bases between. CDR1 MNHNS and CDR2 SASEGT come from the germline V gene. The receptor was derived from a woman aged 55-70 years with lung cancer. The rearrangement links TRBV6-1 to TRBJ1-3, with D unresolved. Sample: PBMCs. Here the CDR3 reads CASSASISRPSGNTIYF. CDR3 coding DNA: TGTGCCAGCAGTGCCTCTATCAGCCGACCCTCTGGAAACACCATATATTTT.